A selection of T cell receptor beta chains follows, all from one sample in a study of blood T cell repertoires in COVID-19. Sequencing was performed with immunoSEQ multiplex PCR; in TCRdb, only in-frame clones are kept and a portion is missing. The table lists under 300,000 clones, around nine tenths of them singletons. Material: PBMCs or T cells enriched from blood (not recorded which). The receptors were sampled from a woman aged 55-69 years in a cohort exposed to, infected with or recovered from COVID-19 (not recorded which). Both conserved end residues are part of each CDR3. Fields, in order: D gene, J gene, clone size, V gene, CDR3 protein, CDR3 DNA. The D gene is left open where the match is weak. Size is stated for part of the rows, as once, few or many counts, or as a class when the clone is expanded.

>TRBD1|TRBJ1-2|.|TRBV19
CASSLRTGYGYTF
TGTGCCAGTAGTCTACGGACAGGCTATGGCTACACCTTC
>TRBD2|TRBJ2-1|.|TRBV7-3
CASSSGLVVDEQFF
TGTGCCAGCAGCTCAGGACTAGTGGTTGATGAGCAGTTCTTC
>TRBD1|TRBJ1-5|once|TRBV19
CASSPGQGGLPQHF
TGTGCCAGTAGTCCCGGACAGGGTGGGTTGCCCCAGCATTTT
>TRBD2|TRBJ2-3|.|TRBV11-2
CASSPLAGVKGTQYF
TGTGCCAGCAGCCCACTAGCGGGAGTTAAAGGAACGCAGTATTTT
>TRBD1|TRBJ1-5|.|TRBV25-1
CASSDEDRGLSNQPQHF
TGTGCCAGCAGTGACGAGGACAGGGGGCTTAGCAATCAGCCCCAGCATTTT
>TRBD1|TRBJ1-1|.|TRBV28
CASSPWTGQNTEAFF
TGTGCCAGCAGTCCCTGGACAGGCCAGAACACTGAAGCTTTCTTT
>.|TRBJ1-6|.|TRBV6-1
CASSRGGEHSPLHF
TGTGCCAGCAGCCGCGGGGGGGAGCATTCACCCCTCCACTTT
>.|TRBJ1-1|once|TRBV12-5
CASGLVQHGGRAEAFF
TGTGCTAGTGGTTTGGTCCAACACGGGGGACGGGCTGAAGCTTTCTTT
>.|TRBJ2-1|.|TRBV5-1
CASRPTGFAYNEQFF
TGCGCCAGCAGACCCACAGGGTTTGCCTACAATGAGCAGTTCTTC
>.|TRBJ2-3|.|TRBV12-5
CASGPPEGADTQYF
TGTGCTAGTGGTCCCCCCGAAGGGGCAGATACGCAGTATTTT
>TRBD2|TRBJ2-7|.|TRBV5-6
CASSPSGSRSYEQYF
TGTGCCAGCAGTCCTAGCGGGAGTCGGTCCTACGAGCAGTACTTC
>TRBD2|TRBJ2-1|.|TRBV19
CASREGLAGVVDEQFF
TGTGCCAGTAGAGAAGGACTAGCGGGAGTGGTTGATGAGCAGTTCTTC
>.|TRBJ2-7|.|TRBV27
CASGIVGATLQYF
TGTGCCAGCGGCATTGTGGGGGCGACCCTCCAGTACTTC
>.|TRBJ2-2|.|TRBV9
CASSVQGAGRGGELFF
TGTGCCAGCAGCGTGCAAGGGGCAGGGCGCGGCGGGGAGCTGTTTTTT
>TRBD2|TRBJ2-5|.|TRBV28
CASSSNRAGRAQETQYF
TGTGCCAGCAGTTCCAATAGGGCCGGGAGGGCCCAAGAGACCCAGTACTTC
>.|TRBJ2-7|.|TRBV7-2
CASSLEMGLGSYEQYF
TGTGCCAGCAGCTTAGAGATGGGGCTAGGGTCCTACGAGCAGTACTTC
>.|TRBJ1-6|.|TRBV3-1/TRBV3-2
CASSQVQDSPLHF
TGTGCCAGCAGCCAAGTACAAGATTCACCCCTCCACTTT
>.|TRBJ2-7|.|TRBV11-2
CASSLALNRGGNTYEQYF
TGTGCCAGCAGCTTAGCCTTAAACAGGGGGGGGAACACCTACGAGCAGTACTTC
>TRBD1|TRBJ2-7|.|TRBV30
CACLRGHAYEQYF
TGTGCCTGCCTCAGGGGGCATGCGTACGAGCAGTACTTC
>TRBD1|TRBJ1-1|.|TRBV28
CASSLWGGDSNTEAFF
TGTGCCAGCAGTTTATGGGGCGGGGACAGCAACACTGAAGCTTTCTTT
>.|TRBJ1-1|once|TRBV7-3
CASSLTGGTEAFF
TGTGCCAGCAGCTTAACAGGGGGCACTGAAGCTTTCTTT
>TRBD2|TRBJ2-5|.|TRBV2
CASSEEGLAGLGTQYF
TGTGCCAGCAGTGAAGAAGGACTAGCGGGATTAGGGACCCAGTACTTC
>TRBD2|TRBJ2-1|.|TRBV19
CASRDLAGVYNEQFF
TGTGCCAGTAGGGATCTAGCGGGAGTCTACAATGAGCAGTTCTTC
>TRBD1|TRBJ2-2|once|TRBV5-4
CASSPTTGFPGELFF
TGTGCCAGCAGCCCAACGACAGGGTTCCCCGGGGAGCTGTTTTTT
>.|TRBJ1-6|.|TRBV5-4
CASSHGGERVGSPLHF
TGTGCCAGCAGCCACGGGGGGGAGAGGGTTGGATCACCCCTCCACTTT
>TRBD1|TRBJ2-2|.|TRBV18
CASSPLGQGAGTGELFF
TGTGCCAGCTCACCCCTTGGCCAGGGGGCAGGAACCGGGGAGCTGTTTTTT
>TRBD1|TRBJ2-1|.|TRBV7-8
CASSPRTGFWFF
TGTGCCAGCAGCCCTCGGACAGGTTTTTGGTTCTTC
>.|TRBJ2-1|.|TRBV14
CASSSPLVPGEQFF
TGTGCCAGCAGCTCTCCTCTAGTCCCTGGGGAGCAGTTCTTC
>.|TRBJ2-1|.|TRBV19
CASSISRLTYNEQFF
TGTGCCAGTAGTATTAGCCGCCTAACTTACAATGAGCAGTTCTTC
>.|TRBJ1-1|.|TRBV11-2
CASSPPVGNTEAFF
TGTGCCAGCAGCCCCCCGGTCGGGAACACTGAAGCTTTCTTT
>TRBD2|TRBJ2-1|.|TRBV6-5
CASTLAGEDNEQFF
TGTGCCAGCACCTTGGCGGGAGAAGACAATGAGCAGTTCTTC
>.|TRBJ1-3|.|TRBV9
CASSVREQGAGNTIYF
TGTGCCAGCAGCGTACGGGAACAGGGTGCCGGAAACACCATATATTTT
>TRBD2|TRBJ2-1|.|TRBV9
CASSVDGSGRAGEQFF
TGTGCCAGCAGCGTAGATGGTAGCGGGAGGGCCGGAGAGCAGTTCTTC
>TRBD1|TRBJ2-5|.|TRBV7-2
CASRPRTGGGETQYF
TGTGCCAGCAGGCCTCGGACAGGGGGGGGAGAGACCCAGTACTTC
>.|TRBJ2-7|.|TRBV6-6
CASSRPTYEQYF
TGTGCCAGCAGTCGCCCAACCTACGAGCAGTACTTC
>.|TRBJ2-3|.|TRBV21-1
CASSKANPELAGNTDTQYF
TGTGCCAGCAGCAAAGCGAACCCTGAACTAGCGGGGAACACAGATACGCAGTATTTT
>.|TRBJ2-3|.|TRBV2
CASSLEADTQYF
TGTGCCAGCAGTTTAGAGGCAGATACGCAGTATTTT
>.|TRBJ1-5|.|TRBV21-1
CASKEDTNQPQHF
TGTGCCAGCAAAGAGGATACCAATCAGCCCCAGCATTTT
>TRBD2|TRBJ2-5|.|TRBV9
CASSALAGGYQETQYF
TGTGCCAGCAGCGCTCTAGCGGGAGGGTACCAAGAGACCCAGTACTTC
>TRBD2|TRBJ2-1|.|TRBV4-1
CASSRDGTKTYNEQFF
TGCGCCAGCAGCCGCGACGGGACTAAGACCTACAATGAGCAGTTCTTC
>TRBD1|TRBJ2-7|.|TRBV29-1
CSVVSYPGGKYEQYF
TGCAGCGTTGTTTCATACCCAGGGGGAAAATACGAGCAGTACTTC
>.|TRBJ1-6|.|TRBV28
CASTPVAGEGSYNSPLHF
TGTGCCAGCACCCCAGTGGCAGGGGAAGGTTCCTATAATTCACCCCTCCACTTT
>TRBD1|TRBJ1-4|.|TRBV27
CASSLGTGYEKLFF
TGTGCCAGCAGTTTGGGGACAGGTTATGAAAAACTGTTTTTT
>TRBD1|TRBJ1-2|.|TRBV28
CASSGTGGWYGYTF
TGTGCCAGCAGTGGGACAGGGGGTTGGTATGGCTACACCTTC
>TRBD2|TRBJ2-3|.|TRBV9
CASSPGLAGGADTQYF
TGTGCCAGCAGCCCGGGACTAGCGGGAGGAGCGGATACGCAGTATTTT
>.|TRBJ2-3|.|TRBV24-1
CATSGRGGSPVIDTQYF
TGTGCCACCAGTGGCAGGGGCGGGAGTCCGGTTATAGATACGCAGTATTTT
>.|TRBJ1-3|.|TRBV5-1
CASSLAGAGNTIYF
TGCGCCAGCAGCTTGGCGGGGGCTGGAAACACCATATATTTT
>TRBD2|TRBJ2-7|.|TRBV7-8
CASSLGTGTSTYEQYF
TGTGCCAGCAGCTTAGGGACCGGGACTAGCACGTACGAGCAGTACTTC
>TRBD1|TRBJ2-1|.|TRBV9
CASSVGQGYYNEQFF
TGTGCCAGCAGCGTAGGACAGGGGTACTACAATGAGCAGTTCTTC
>.|TRBJ1-1|.|TRBV12-3/TRBV12-4
CASTPGEYTEAFF
TGTGCCAGCACCCCAGGGGAATACACTGAAGCTTTCTTT
>TRBD1|TRBJ2-4|.|TRBV6-4
CASSVLDRGNIQYF
TGTGCCAGCAGTGTACTGGACAGGGGAAACATTCAGTACTTC
>.|TRBJ1-2|.|TRBV6-1
CASRASREPIYGYTF
TGTGCCAGCAGGGCGTCCAGGGAACCAATATATGGCTACACCTTC
>.|TRBJ1-5|.|TRBV2
CASRDSIMFGQPQHF
TGTGCCAGCAGAGATTCTATAATGTTCGGTCAGCCCCAGCATTTT